This TCR beta chain came from a study of cytomegalovirus exposure and HLA in healthy donors. Points from the study as a whole: Common viral pathogens seemed to be connected with several of the most significant clusters, according to a later analysis. An observed cluster of highly shared sequence variants was recorded as a likely sequencing artifact. TCR beta V- and J-gene trimming was later associated with a missense DCLRE1C variant.

PCR was performed using 60 Vbeta and 13 Jbeta primers. In the original analysis: It was a later analysis that counted some 80 million unique TCR beta chains, of which some 10 million were shared. Only in-frame clones appear in the TCRdb table, and some are missing; sequencing was by immunoSEQ multiplex PCR. That table is the source of V, J and clone size, and D and trimming were worked out from the DNA. The sample includes about 200,000 clones. The CDR3 is made up of 15 amino acids. Germline V CDR1 and CDR2: SGDLS, YYNGEE. V was pared by 3 bases and J by 0 bases, with 10 bases between. Worth noting for this clone: The antigen is unknown.

Source material: PBMCs. V and J are TRBV9 and TRBJ2-1; D gene uncertain. The receptor was derived from a boy younger than 18 in good health and CMV-seronegative. The CDR3 region is CASSAVPGSYNEQFF. Written as DNA, the CDR3 is TGTGCCAGCAGCGCAGTCCCGGGCTCCTACAATGAGCAGTTCTTC.